The 29 T cell receptor beta chains given below trace back to one sample, sequenced in a study of cytomegalovirus exposure and HLA in healthy donors. PCR used 60 Vbeta primers and 13 Jbeta primers. The data were produced by immunoSEQ multiplex PCR, yet TCRdb's version contains in-frame clones alone and is incomplete. Of 120,000 or so clones in the sample, approximately 80% were seen once. Material: PBMCs. The receptors shown here come from a male donor in good health and CMV-seronegative.

This clone was seen a handful of times. This rearrangement joins TRBV13 to TRBJ2-5; D unresolved. Germline V gene data show CDR1 as PRHDT and CDR2 as FYEKMQ (reference sequence). The V end lost 1 base, the J end lost 5 bases, and 8 bases lay between the germline ends. The CDR3 has 13 amino acids. The CDR3 loop reads CASSLETRETQYF. CDR3 bases: TGTGCCAGCAGCTTAGAGACACGGGAGACCCAGTACTTC.

The rearrangement links TRBV28 to TRBJ2-6; tentative D call: TRBD1 (5 bases). The CDR3 is made up of 16 amino acids. CDR1 and CDR2 (germline): MDHEN, SYDVKM. V lost 7 bases and J 0 bases, leaving 13 bases between the germline ends. The CDR3: CASTAQVSSGANVLTF. Written as DNA, the CDR3 is TGTGCCAGCACCGCACAGGTTAGCTCTGGGGCCAACGTCCTGACTTTC.

A note on this clone: The junction differs from germline at one of its ends, possibly a read error. The V gene is TRBV7-9, the J gene TRBJ2-3; D gene uncertain. The germline V gene has CDR1 SEHNR and CDR2 FQNEAQ (reference sequence). The CDR3 runs to 16 residues. CDR3 nucleotide sequence: TGTTCCAGCAGCTTAGTGGGCCATGTAGATCCAGATACGCAGTATTTT. It yields the protein CSSSLVGHVDPDTQYF.

The chain's CDR3 is CASSRSEAFF. The CDR3 DNA reads TGTGCCAGCAGCCGGAGTGAAGCTTTCTTT. The genes are TRBV6-5 and TRBJ1-1; no firm D call. Germline V CDR1 and CDR2: MNHEY, SVGAGI. This CDR3 region has 10 residues. Trimming took off 6 bases at V and 7 bases at J, with 6 bases between the two ends.

V is TRBV5-6 and J is TRBJ2-1; 9 bases agree with TRBD1. CDR1 is SGHDT, CDR2 YYEEEE, per germline. V gave up 4 bases and J gave up 4 bases; unmatched junction bases: 9. The CDR3 covers 16 residues. The CDR3 loop is CASSINRGLGYNEQFF. Here the CDR3 DNA reads TGTGCCAGCAGCATAAACAGGGGGCTGGGTTACAATGAGCAGTTCTTC.

The V call is TRBV9, the J call TRBJ1-1, with no clear D. The CDR3 is 15 residues long. Germline assignment: CDR1 SGDLS and CDR2 YYNGEE. The V gene lost 0 bases and the J gene lost 5 bases, with 14 bases spanning the gap. The CDR3 here is CASSVGISRDTEAFF. The CDR3 DNA reads TGTGCCAGCAGCGTAGGGATTTCGAGGGATACTGAAGCTTTCTTT.

The chain has TRBV18 and TRBJ1-2; D uncertain. The CDR3 runs to 15 residues. CDR1 is KGHSH, CDR2 LQKENI, per germline. With 1 base removed from V and 2 bases from J, the gap between germline ends came to 11 bases. The CDR3 bases are TGTGCCAGCTCACCACGTCGGGAAGCCAACTATGGCTACACCTTC. It translates to CASSPRREANYGYTF.

This clone was seen more than once but under ten times. The chain links TRBV7-8 to TRBJ2-7; TRBD1 matches at 9 bases. Germline CDR1 SGHVS, CDR2 FQNEAQ. After removal of 5 bases from V and 8 bases from J, the junction contained 4 bases not matched to a gene. This CDR3 has 12 residues. The CDR3 DNA reads TGTGCCAGCAGCCTAGGACAGGGGCAGCAGTACTTC. Its translation is CASSLGQGQQYF.

V and J are TRBV5-1 and TRBJ1-2; the D gene is possibly TRBD1 (5 bases). Trimming took 1 base from V and 6 from J, leaving 10 bases between them. The CDR3 has 13 residues. Germline CDR1 reads SGHRS; CDR2 reads YFSETQ. DNA for the CDR3: TGCGCCAGCAGCTTGCAGGGTTTTGATGGCTACACCTTC. Translation: CASSLQGFDGYTF.

V is TRBV7-2 and J is TRBJ2-5; TRBD1 matches at 9 bases. V shed 5 bases, J shed 5 bases, and the junction held 15 bases outside the gene matches. The CDR3 totals 17 residues. CDR1 is SGHTA and CDR2 is FQGNSA in the germline V gene. CDR3 in amino acids: CASSPRGWGQGDETQYF. The CDR3 DNA is TGTGCCAGCAGCCCCCGGGGGTGGGGACAGGGCGATGAGACCCAGTACTTC.

Only a few counts were recorded for this clone. The V gene is TRBV4-2, the J gene TRBJ2-2; TRBD2 might be the D (5 bases). Trimming shortened V by 1 base and J by 5 bases, and 5 bases separated the two germline ends. CDR3 size: 13 residues. Germline V gene lookup returns CDR1 LGHNA and CDR2 YNFKEQ. The CDR3 DNA sequence: TGTGCCAGCAGCCAAGGGGAGACCGGGGAGCTGTTTTTT. Encoded protein: CASSQGETGELFF.

The chain links TRBV7-9 to TRBJ1-2, with 12 positions matching TRBD1. The CDR3 length is 14 residues. Germline loops: CDR1 SEHNR, CDR2 FQNEAQ (reference sequence). The V and J ends lost 8 bases and 10 bases, in that order; junction bases with no gene match: 11. The CDR3 sequence is CASVRSGQGAYYTF. The CDR3 region has the DNA TGTGCCAGCGTACGTTCGGGACAGGGGGCATACTACACCTTC.

The chain links TRBV4-3 to TRBJ1-5; D might be TRBD1 (6 bases). Germline V lookup: CDR1 LGHNA, CDR2 YSLEER. The CDR3 has 16 residues. Trimming pared 0 bases from V and 1 base from J, leaving 10 bases between. The CDR3 coding sequence is TGCGCCAGCAGCCAAGATACAGGGAGAAGCAATCAGCCCCAGCATTTT. It codes for CASSQDTGRSNQPQHF.

The chain links TRBV10-2 to TRBJ2-7, with D possibly matching TRBD2 (6 bases). Trimming shortened V by 1 base and J by 0 bases, and 13 bases separated the two germline ends. Germline V CDR1 and CDR2: WSHSY, SAAADI. The CDR3 is 16 residues long. The CDR3 is CASSEWRGTDSYEQYF. The CDR3 DNA is TGCGCCAGCAGTGAGTGGCGCGGGACCGACTCCTACGAGCAGTACTTC.

The rearrangement joins TRBV7-6 to TRBJ2-1; 14 bases agree with TRBD2. V lost 5 bases, J lost 5 bases, and 8 bases stayed unmatched. Germline assignment: CDR1 SGHVS and CDR2 FNYEAQ. This CDR3 spans 17 amino acids. The CDR3 sequence is CASSPRTSGGPHNEQFF. As DNA, the CDR3 is TGTGCCAGCAGCCCTCGGACTAGCGGGGGGCCCCACAATGAGCAGTTCTTC.

The chain employs TRBV9 and TRBJ2-5; 8 positions agree with TRBD1. Germline V CDR1 and CDR2: SGDLS, YYNGEE. This CDR3 contains 15 residues. The trim removed 0 bases at V and 7 bases at J, leaving 8 bases unmatched. DNA of the CDR3: TGTGCCAGCAGCGTAGGTCCCGGACAGGGTGGGACCCAGTACTTC. This translates into CASSVGPGQGGTQYF.

V usage is TRBV7-9 and J usage is TRBJ2-3, with TRBD2 matching over 13 bases. Trimming cost V 5 bases and J 4 bases; bases outside gene matches: 12. This CDR3 has 18 residues. The germline CDR1 and CDR2 sequences are SEHNR and FQNEAQ (reference sequence). The CDR3 loop is CASSATSGGALDADTQYF. CDR3 in DNA: TGTGCCAGCAGCGCTACTAGCGGGGGGGCCTTAGACGCAGATACGCAGTATTTT.

This rearrangement joins TRBV30 to TRBJ1-2, with 9 bases fitting TRBD1. The CDR3 extends over 14 amino acids. Germline values: CDR1 GTSNPN, CDR2 SVGIG (reference sequence). V lost 2 bases to trimming and J lost 4 bases; unmatched junction nucleotides: 5. The CDR3 sequence: CAWSSSGQGYGYTF. The CDR3 DNA reads TGTGCCTGGAGTTCTTCGGGACAGGGCTATGGCTACACCTTC.

The chain is built from TRBV5-1 and TRBJ2-1; TRBD2 matches at 11 bases. The CDR3 totals 17 residues. Germline trimming cut 3 bases from V and 7 bases from J; bases unmatched to any gene: 12. The germline gives CDR1 SGHRS, CDR2 YFSETQ. The DNA of the CDR3 is TGCGCCAGCAGCTCCGCATCATTAGCGGGGGGGCCTAATGAGCAGTTCTTC. Residues: CASSSASLAGGPNEQFF.

As concerns this clone: Other DNA sequences from this sample encode an identical CDR3 as well. The chain employs TRBV7-8 and TRBJ1-2; 10 nucleotides match TRBD1. The CDR3 sequence is 13 residues long. The V segment lost 3 bases and the J segment 5 bases; nucleotides outside the gene matches: 0. Germline assignment: CDR1 SGHVS and CDR2 FQNEAQ. In DNA form, the CDR3 reads TGTGCCAGCAGCTTGGACAGGGGGTATGGCTACACCTTC. It yields the protein CASSLDRGYGYTF.

The rearrangement links TRBV5-4 to TRBJ1-2; 8 bases agree with TRBD1. CDR1 and CDR2 from the germline V gene are SGHNT and YYREEE (reference sequence). The CDR3 contains 13 residues. V was clipped by 4 bases and J by 2 bases; unmatched bases: 1. The CDR3 loop reads CASSRDRNYGYTF. As DNA, the CDR3 is TGTGCCAGCAGCCGGGACAGGAACTATGGCTACACCTTC. The complete variable domain, with remaining parts taken from reference TRBV5-4 and TRBJ1-2, reads ETGVTQSPTHLIKTRGQQVTLRCSSQSGHNTVSWYQQALGQGPQFIFQYYREEENGRGNFPPRFSGLQFPNYSSELNVNALELDDSALYLCASSRDRNYGYTFGSGTRLTVV.

V gene TRBV15 combines with J gene TRBJ2-2; tentative D call: TRBD2 (6 bases). The germline CDR1 and CDR2 sequences are LNHNV and YYDKDF (reference sequence). V lost 5 bases and J 9 bases, leaving 16 bases between the germline ends. The CDR3 is made up of 14 amino acids. Here the CDR3 reads CATSPGRGPRELFF. The CDR3 bases are TGTGCCACCAGCCCTGGGCGGGGACCCCGGGAGCTGTTTTTT.

V is TRBV19 and J is TRBJ2-2, with 10 bases lining up with TRBD2. CDR1 is LNHDA and CDR2 is SQIVND in the germline V gene (reference sequence). The CDR3 runs 17 residues. With 3 bases clipped from V and 2 bases from J, the junction kept 6 bases outside the gene matches. The CDR3 DNA is TGTGCCAGTAGTATTTCACTAGCGGGGATTAACACCGGGGAGCTGTTTTTT. Its protein product is CASSISLAGINTGELFF.

This clone turned up a few times. This chain uses TRBV25-1 with TRBJ2-5; 7 nucleotides align to TRBD2. V was clipped by 8 bases and J by 3 bases; unmatched bases: 18. Germline CDR1 reads MGHDK; CDR2 reads SYGVNS. This CDR3 comprises 17 residues. Here the CDR3 DNA reads TGTGCCAGCTCCATTGGGGGAGCTAGCGGACAAAAAGAGACCCAGTACTTC. Amino acids: CASSIGGASGQKETQYF.

J is TRBJ2-3 and V is TRBV30; tentatively, D is TRBD2 (6 bases). There are 15 residues in the CDR3. Trimming took 2 bases from V and 5 from J, leaving 17 bases between them. Germline V gene data show CDR1 as GTSNPN and CDR2 as SVGIG (reference sequence). CDR3 sequence: CAWSRGSTAGDTQYF. CDR3 nucleotide sequence: TGTGCCTGGAGTCGGGGGAGCACCGCAGGAGATACGCAGTATTTT.

The chain links TRBV7-9 to TRBJ2-5; TRBD1 matches 9 bases. The J call may be in error: the DNA end matches TRBJ2-7 better. Germline V lookup: CDR1 SEHNR, CDR2 FQNEAQ (reference sequence). This CDR3 contains 16 residues. Written as DNA, the CDR3 is TGTGCCAGCAGCTTCATTGGGACAGGGAAATCATACGAGCAGTACTTC. The encoded protein is CASSFIGTGKSYEQYF.

The chain carries TRBV10-3 and TRBJ1-5; 7 bases fit TRBD1. CDR3 length: 14 residues. Germline CDR1 is ENHRY and CDR2 is SYGVKD. V lost 6 bases to trimming and J lost 2 bases; unmatched junction nucleotides: 4. Here the CDR3 reads CAISDTGGNQPQHF. Written as DNA, the CDR3 is TGTGCCATCAGCGATACAGGGGGCAATCAGCCCCAGCATTTT.

V and J are TRBV27 and TRBJ2-2, with 11 bases matching TRBD1. V lost 10 bases to trimming and J lost 2 bases; unmatched junction nucleotides: 15. CDR3 length: 18 residues. CDR1 and CDR2 (germline): MNHEY, SMNVEV (reference sequence). CDR3 protein: CATAGQGVSVLNTGELFF. The DNA of the CDR3 is TGTGCCACCGCGGGACAGGGGGTTTCTGTCCTTAACACCGGGGAGCTGTTTTTT.

This rearrangement joins TRBV5-1 to TRBJ2-3; perhaps TRBD1 as D (6 bases). With 2 bases removed from V and 0 bases from J, the gap between germline ends came to 10 bases. Germline CDR1 is SGHRS and CDR2 is YFSETQ. This CDR3 comprises 15 residues. The CDR3, as DNA: TGCGCCAGCAGCTTTGGGGACACCAGCACAGATACGCAGTATTTT. This sequence encodes CASSFGDTSTDTQYF. The full variable domain, completed using reference TRBV5-1 and TRBJ2-3, is KAGVTQTPRYLIKTRGQQVTLSCSPISGHRSVSWYQQTPGQGLQFLFEYFSETQRNKGNFPGRFSGRQFSNSRSEMNVSTLELGDSALYLCASSFGDTSTDTQYFGPGTRLTVL.